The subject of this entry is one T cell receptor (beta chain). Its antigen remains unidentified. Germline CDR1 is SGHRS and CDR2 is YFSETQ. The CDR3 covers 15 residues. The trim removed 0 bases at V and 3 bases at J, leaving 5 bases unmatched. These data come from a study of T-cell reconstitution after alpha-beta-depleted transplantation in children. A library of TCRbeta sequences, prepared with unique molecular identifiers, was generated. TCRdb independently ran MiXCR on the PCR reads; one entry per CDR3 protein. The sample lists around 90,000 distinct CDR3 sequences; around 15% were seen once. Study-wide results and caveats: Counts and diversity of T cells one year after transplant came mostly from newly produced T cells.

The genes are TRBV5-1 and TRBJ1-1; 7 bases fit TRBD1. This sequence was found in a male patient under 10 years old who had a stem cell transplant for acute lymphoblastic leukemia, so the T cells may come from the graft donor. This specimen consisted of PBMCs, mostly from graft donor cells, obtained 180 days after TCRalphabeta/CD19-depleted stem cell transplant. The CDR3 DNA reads TGCGCCAGCAGCTTGGGGGGAACAGGGGACACTGAAGCTTTCTTT. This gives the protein CASSLGGTGDTEAFF.